The T cell receptor beta chain under discussion was sequenced for a study of T-cell memory formation after mild COVID-19. Via MiXCR, TCRdb re-called the 5' RACE reads, giving one row per CDR3 protein. The repertoire has under 250,000 distinct CDR3 sequences, roughly 14% of them found once; the top ten carry 2.1%. CDR3 size: 13 residues. Trimming shortened V by 6 bases and J by 3 bases, and 11 bases separated the two germline ends. Sequencing was performed on PBMCs or a T cell subset sorted from them (not recorded which). This chain links TRBV12-3 or TRBV12-4 with TRBJ1-2, with D possibly being TRBD1 (6 bases). The TCR sequence derives from an adult woman who had mild COVID-19 (a few samples of this study predate the infection). Cell type and time point are not known. The CDR3 sequence is CASRNPGDYGYTF. In nucleotides, the CDR3 is TGTGCCAGCAGAAATCCAGGGGACTATGGCTACACCTTC.